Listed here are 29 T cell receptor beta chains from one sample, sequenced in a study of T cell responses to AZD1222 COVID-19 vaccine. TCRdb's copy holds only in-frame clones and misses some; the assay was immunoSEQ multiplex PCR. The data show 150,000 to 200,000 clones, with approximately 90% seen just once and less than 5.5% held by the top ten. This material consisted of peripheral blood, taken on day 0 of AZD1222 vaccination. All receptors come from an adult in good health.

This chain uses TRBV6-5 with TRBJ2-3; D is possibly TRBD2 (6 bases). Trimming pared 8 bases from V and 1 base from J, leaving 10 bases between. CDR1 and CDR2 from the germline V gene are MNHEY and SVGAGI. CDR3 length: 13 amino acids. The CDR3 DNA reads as TGTGCCAGCTCGCGGGGTGGCACAGATACGCAGTATTTT. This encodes CASSRGGTDTQYF.

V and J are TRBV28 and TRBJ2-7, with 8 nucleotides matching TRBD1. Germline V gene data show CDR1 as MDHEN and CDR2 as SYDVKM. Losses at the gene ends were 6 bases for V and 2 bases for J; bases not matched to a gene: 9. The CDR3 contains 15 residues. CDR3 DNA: TGTGCCAGCAGCAGGGACAGGAAATATCCCTACGAGCAGTACTTC. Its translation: CASSRDRKYPYEQYF.

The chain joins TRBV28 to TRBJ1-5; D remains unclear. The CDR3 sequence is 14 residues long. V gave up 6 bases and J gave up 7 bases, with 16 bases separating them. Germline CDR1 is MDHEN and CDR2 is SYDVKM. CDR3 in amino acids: CASSPLGERQPQHF. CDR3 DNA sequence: TGTGCCAGCAGCCCCCTGGGAGAGCGACAGCCCCAGCATTTT.

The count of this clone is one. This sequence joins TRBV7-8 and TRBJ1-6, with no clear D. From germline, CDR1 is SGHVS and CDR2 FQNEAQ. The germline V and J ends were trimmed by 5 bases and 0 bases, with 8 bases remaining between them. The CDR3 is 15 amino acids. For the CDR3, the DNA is TGTGCCAGCAGCGACACGAGCTCCTATAATTCACCCCTCCACTTT. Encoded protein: CASSDTSSYNSPLHF.

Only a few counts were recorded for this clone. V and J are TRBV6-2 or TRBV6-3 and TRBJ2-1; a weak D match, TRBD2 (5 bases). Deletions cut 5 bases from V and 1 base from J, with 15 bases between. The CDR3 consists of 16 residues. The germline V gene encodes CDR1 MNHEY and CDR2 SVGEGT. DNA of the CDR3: TGTGCCAGCAGTAGCCAGCGGCGGTTGTCCTACAATGAGCAGTTCTTC. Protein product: CASSSQRRLSYNEQFF.

The CDR3 spells CAYVLQGRSGNTIYF. CDR3 nucleotides: TGTGCTTATGTCCTCCAGGGGCGTTCTGGAAACACCATATATTTT. This chain links TRBV30 with TRBJ1-3; a possible D gene is TRBD1 (6 bases). The CDR3 spans 15 residues. Germline V gene sequence: CDR1 GTSNPN, CDR2 SVGIG (reference sequence). The full variable domain, with the rest looked up from reference TRBV30 and TRBJ1-3, is SQTIHQWPATLVQPVGSPLSLECTVEGTSNPNLYWYRQAAGRGLQLLFYSVGIGQISSEVPQNLSASRPQDRQFILSSKKLLLSDSGFYLCAYVLQGRSGNTIYFGEGSWLTVV.

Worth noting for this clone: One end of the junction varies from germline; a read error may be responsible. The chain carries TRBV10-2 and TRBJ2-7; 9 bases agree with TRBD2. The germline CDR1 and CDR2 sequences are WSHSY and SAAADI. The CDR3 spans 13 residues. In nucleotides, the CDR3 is TGCGCCAGCAGTGAGTCGACCGGGACTAGCCTAGCCTTC. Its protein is CASSESTGTSLAF.

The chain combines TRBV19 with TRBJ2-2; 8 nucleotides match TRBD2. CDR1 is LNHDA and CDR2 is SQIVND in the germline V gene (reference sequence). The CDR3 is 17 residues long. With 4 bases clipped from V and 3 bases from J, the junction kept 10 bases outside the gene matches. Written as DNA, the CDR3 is TGTGCCAGTAGTAATCCAGCGGGAGTTGAGTACACCGGGGAGCTGTTTTTT. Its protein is CASSNPAGVEYTGELFF.

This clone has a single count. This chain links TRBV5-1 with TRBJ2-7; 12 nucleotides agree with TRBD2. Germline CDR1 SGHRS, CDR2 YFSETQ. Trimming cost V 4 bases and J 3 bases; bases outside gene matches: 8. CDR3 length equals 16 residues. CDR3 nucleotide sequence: TGCGCCAGCAGCATCGGGACTAGCGGGCTATACTACGAGCAGTACTTC. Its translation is CASSIGTSGLYYEQYF. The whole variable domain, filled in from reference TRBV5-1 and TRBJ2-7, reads KAGVTQTPRYLIKTRGQQVTLSCSPISGHRSVSWYQQTPGQGLQFLFEYFSETQRNKGNFPGRFSGRQFSNSRSEMNVSTLELGDSALYLCASSIGTSGLYYEQYFGPGTRLTVT.

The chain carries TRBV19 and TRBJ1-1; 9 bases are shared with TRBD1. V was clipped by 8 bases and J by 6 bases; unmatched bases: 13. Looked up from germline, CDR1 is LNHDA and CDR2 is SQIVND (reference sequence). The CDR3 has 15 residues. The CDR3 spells CASGPGQGPIAEAFF. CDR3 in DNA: TGTGCCAGTGGACCGGGACAGGGTCCTATCGCTGAAGCTTTCTTT.

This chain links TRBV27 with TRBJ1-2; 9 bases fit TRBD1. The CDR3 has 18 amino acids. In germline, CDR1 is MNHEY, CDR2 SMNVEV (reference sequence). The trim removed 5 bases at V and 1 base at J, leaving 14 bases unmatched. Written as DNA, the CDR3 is TGTGCCAGCAGTCCCGCCGAGGGACAGGGATACGGTAACTATGGCTACACCTTC. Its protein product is CASSPAEGQGYGNYGYTF.

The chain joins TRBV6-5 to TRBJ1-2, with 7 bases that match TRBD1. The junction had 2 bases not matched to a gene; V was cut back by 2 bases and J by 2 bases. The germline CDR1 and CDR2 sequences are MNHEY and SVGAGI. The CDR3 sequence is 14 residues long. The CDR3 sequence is CASSYPGQNYGYTF. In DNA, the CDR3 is TGTGCCAGCAGTTACCCGGGACAGAACTATGGCTACACCTTC.

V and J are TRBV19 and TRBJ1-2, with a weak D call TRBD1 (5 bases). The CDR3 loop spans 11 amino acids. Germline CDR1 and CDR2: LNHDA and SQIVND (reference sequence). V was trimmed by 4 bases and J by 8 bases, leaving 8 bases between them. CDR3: CASSSGGGYTF. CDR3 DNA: TGTGCCAGTAGTAGCGGGGGAGGCTACACCTTC.

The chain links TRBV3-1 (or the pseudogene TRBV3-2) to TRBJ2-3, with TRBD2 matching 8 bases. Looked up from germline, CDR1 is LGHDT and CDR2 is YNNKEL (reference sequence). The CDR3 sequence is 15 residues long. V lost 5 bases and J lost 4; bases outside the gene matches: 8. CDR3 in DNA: TGTGCCAGCAGCAGTAGCGGGACAATGGCAGATACGCAGTATTTT. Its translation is CASSSSGTMADTQYF.

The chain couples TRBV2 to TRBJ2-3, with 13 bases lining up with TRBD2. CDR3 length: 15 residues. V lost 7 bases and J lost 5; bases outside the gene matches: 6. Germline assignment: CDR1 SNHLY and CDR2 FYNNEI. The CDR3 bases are TGTGCCAGCATTGGACTAGCGGGAGTGGGAGATACGCAGTATTTT. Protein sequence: CASIGLAGVGDTQYF.

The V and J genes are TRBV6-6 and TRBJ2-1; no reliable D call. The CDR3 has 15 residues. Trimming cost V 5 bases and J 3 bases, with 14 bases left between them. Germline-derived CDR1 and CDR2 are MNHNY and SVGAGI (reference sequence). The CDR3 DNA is TGTGCCAGCAGTCCTTTAGGGAACAACTACAATGAGCAGTTCTTC. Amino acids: CASSPLGNNYNEQFF.

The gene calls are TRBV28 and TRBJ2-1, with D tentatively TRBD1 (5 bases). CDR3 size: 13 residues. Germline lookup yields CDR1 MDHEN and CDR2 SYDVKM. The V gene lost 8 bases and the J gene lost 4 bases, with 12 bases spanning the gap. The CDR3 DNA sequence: TGTGCCAGCTCGAGAAGGGGTTACAATGAGCAGTTCTTC. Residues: CASSRRGYNEQFF.

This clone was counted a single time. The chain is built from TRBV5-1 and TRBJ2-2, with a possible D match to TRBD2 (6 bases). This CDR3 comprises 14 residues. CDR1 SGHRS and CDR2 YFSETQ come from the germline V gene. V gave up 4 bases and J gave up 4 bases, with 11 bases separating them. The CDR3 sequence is CASSGLGGTGELFF. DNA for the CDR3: TGCGCCAGCAGCGGGCTCGGGGGCACCGGGGAGCTGTTTTTT.

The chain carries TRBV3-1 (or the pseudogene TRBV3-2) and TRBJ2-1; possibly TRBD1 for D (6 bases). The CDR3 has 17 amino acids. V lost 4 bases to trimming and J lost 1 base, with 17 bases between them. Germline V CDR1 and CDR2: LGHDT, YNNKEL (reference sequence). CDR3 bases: TGTGCCAGCAGCCCAAGAGAGGGCAGGGGATCCTACAATGAGCAGTTCTTC. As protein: CASSPREGRGSYNEQFF.

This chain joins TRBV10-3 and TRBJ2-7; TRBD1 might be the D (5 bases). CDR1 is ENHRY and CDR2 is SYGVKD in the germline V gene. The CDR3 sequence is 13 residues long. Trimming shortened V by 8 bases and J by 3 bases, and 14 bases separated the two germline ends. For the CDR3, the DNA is TGTGCCATCGGGCAGGGCCCCCTCTACGAGCAGTACTTC. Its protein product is CAIGQGPLYEQYF.

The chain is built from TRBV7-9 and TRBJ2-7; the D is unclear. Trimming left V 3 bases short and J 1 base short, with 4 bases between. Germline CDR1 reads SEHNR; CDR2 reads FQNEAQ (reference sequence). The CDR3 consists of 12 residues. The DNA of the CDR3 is TGTGCCAGCAGCTTTAAATCCTACGAGCAGTACTTC. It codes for CASSFKSYEQYF.

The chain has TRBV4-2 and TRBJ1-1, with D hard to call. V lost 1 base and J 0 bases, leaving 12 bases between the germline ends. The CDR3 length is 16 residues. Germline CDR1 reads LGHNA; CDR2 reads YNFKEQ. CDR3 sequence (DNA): TGTGCCAGCAGCCAAGTGAGGAGCCTCATGAACACTGAAGCTTTCTTT. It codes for CASSQVRSLMNTEAFF.

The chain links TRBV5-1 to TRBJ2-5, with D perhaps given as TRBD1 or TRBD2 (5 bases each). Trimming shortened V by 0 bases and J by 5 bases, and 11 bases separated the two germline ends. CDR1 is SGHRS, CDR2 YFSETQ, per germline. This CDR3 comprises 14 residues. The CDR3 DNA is TGCGCCAGCAGCTTGGCCCCTTGGGGGGAGACCCAGTACTTC. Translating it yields CASSLAPWGETQYF.

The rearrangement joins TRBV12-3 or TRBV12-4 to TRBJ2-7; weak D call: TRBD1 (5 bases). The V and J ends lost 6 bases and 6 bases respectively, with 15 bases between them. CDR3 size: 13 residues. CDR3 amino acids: CASRLSAGSEQYF. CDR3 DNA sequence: TGTGCCAGCAGGTTGTCCGCAGGGTCCGAGCAGTACTTC.

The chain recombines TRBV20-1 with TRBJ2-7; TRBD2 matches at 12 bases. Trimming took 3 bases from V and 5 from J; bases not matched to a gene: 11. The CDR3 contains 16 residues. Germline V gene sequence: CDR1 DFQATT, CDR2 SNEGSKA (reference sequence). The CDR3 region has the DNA TGCAGTGCTAGTACCGCCCCTAGCGGGAGGGCTAACGAGCAGTACTTC. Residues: CSASTAPSGRANEQYF.

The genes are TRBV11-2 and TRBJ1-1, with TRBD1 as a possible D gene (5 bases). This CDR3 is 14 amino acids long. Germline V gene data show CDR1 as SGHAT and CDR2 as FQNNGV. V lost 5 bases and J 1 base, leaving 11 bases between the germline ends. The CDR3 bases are TGTGCCAGCAGCCTACAGGTGTGGAACACTGAAGCTTTCTTT. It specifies CASSLQVWNTEAFF.

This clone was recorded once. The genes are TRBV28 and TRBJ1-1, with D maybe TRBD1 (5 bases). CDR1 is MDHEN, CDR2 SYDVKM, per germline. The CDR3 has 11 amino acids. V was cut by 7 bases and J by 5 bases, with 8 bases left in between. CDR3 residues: CASIRGTEAFF. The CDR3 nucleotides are TGTGCCAGCATCCGGGGGACTGAAGCTTTCTTT.

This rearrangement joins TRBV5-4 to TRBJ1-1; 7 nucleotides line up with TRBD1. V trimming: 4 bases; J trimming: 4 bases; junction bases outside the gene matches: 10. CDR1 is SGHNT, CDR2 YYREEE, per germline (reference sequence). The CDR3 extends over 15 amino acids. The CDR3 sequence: CASSPSSGGITEAFF. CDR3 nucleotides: TGTGCCAGCAGCCCCTCGTCAGGGGGGATCACTGAAGCTTTCTTT.

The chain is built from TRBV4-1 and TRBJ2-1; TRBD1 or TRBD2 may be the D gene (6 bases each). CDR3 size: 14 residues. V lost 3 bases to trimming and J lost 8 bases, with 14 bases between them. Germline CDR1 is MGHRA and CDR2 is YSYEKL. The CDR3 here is CASSQAQGGDEQFF. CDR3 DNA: TGCGCCAGCAGCCAGGCACAGGGCGGGGATGAGCAGTTCTTC.